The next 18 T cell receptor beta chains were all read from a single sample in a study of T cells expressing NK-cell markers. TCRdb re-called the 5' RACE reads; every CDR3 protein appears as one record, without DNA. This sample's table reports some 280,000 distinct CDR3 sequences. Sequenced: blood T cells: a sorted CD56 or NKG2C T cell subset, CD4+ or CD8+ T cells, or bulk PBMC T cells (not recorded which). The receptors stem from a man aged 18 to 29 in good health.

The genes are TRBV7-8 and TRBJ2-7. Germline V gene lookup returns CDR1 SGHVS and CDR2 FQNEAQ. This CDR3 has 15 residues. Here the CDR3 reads CASSRSGGSSYEQYF. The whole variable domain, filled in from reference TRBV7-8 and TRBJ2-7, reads GAGVSQSPRYKVAKRGQDVALRCDPISGHVSLFWYQQALGQGPEFLTYFQNEAQLDKSGLPSDRFFAERPEGSVSTLKIQRTQQEDSAVYLCASSRSGGSSYEQYFGPGTRLTVT.

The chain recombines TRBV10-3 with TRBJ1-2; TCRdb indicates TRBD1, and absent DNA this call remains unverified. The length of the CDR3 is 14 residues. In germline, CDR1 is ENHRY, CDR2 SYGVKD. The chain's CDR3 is CAISQEGGQGGYTF.

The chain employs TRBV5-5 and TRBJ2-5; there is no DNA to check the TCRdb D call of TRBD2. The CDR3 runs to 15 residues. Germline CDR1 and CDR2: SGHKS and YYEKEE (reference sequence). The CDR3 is CASSFQAGRQETQYF.

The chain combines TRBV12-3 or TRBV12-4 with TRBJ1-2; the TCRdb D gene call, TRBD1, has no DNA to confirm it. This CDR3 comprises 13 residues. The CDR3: CASTRDSNYGYTF.

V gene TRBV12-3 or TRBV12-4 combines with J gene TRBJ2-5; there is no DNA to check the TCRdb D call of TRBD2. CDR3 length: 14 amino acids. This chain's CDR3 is CASTPRGRGGTQYF.

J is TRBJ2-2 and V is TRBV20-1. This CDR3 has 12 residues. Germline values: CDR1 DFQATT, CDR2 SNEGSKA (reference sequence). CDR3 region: CSVRDPTGELFF.

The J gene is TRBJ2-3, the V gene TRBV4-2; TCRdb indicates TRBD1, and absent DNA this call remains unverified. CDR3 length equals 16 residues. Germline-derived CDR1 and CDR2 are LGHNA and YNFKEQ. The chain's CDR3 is CASSRQGTGPADTQYF.

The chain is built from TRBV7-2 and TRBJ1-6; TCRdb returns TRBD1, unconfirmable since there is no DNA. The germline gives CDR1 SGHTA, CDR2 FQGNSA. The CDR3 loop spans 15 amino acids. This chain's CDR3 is CASSPRQGHLVALHF.

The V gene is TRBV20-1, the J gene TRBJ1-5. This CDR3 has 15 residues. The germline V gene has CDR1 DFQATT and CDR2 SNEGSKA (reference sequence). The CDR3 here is CSARDLTHSNQPQHF.

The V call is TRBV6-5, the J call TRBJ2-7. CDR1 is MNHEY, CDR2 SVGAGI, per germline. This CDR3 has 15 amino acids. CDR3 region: CASSISAGSSYEQYF.

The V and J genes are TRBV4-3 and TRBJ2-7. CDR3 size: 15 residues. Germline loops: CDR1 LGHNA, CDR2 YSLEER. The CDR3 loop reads CASSQDTVPSYEQYF.

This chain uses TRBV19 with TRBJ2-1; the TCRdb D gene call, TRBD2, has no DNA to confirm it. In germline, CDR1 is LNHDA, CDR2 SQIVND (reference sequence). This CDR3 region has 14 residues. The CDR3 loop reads CASRKAGAYNEQFF.

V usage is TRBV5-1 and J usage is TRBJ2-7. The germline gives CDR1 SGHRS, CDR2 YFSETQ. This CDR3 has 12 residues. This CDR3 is CASSSKAFEQYF. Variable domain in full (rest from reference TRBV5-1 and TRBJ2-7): KAGVTQTPRYLIKTRGQQVTLSCSPISGHRSVSWYQQTPGQGLQFLFEYFSETQRNKGNFPGRFSGRQFSNSRSEMNVSTLELGDSALYLCASSSKAFEQYFGPGTRLTVT.

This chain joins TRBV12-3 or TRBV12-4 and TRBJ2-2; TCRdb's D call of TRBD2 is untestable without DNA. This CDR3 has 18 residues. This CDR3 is CASSLRTSGNVKTGELFF.

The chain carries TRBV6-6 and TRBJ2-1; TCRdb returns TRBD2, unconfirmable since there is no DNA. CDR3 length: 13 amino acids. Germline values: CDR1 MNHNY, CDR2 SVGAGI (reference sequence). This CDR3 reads CASTRSSGHEQFF.

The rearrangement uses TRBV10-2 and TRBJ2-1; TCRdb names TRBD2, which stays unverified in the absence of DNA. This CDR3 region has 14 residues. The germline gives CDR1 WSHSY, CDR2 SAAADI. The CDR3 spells CASRIAGGNSEQFF.

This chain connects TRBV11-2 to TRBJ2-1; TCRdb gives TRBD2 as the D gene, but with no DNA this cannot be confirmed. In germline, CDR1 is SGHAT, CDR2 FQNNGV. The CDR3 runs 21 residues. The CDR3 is CASSLDRRASGDLRGYNEQFF.

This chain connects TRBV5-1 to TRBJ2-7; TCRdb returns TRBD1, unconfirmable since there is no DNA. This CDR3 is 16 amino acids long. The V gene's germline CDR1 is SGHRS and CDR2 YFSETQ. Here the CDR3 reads CASSTGPTGGNYEQYF.